These T cell receptor beta chains were read from a single sample in a study of T cells of healthy individuals. TCRdb reanalysed the 5' RACE reads using MiXCR and keeps one entry per CDR3 protein. The top ten clones hold over 5% of a sample with 100,000 or so distinct CDR3 sequences, approximately 18% of them seen once. The source of these receptors is a human donor in good health. The CDR3 runs from the conserved cysteine through the conserved F or W. A D gene is named only where the DNA matches it firmly. Clone size is given for some rows only: seen once, a few or many times, or a class if the clone is expanded.

>TRBJ2-5|NA|TRBV29-1|NA
TGCAGCGTTGAGAGTGATACGGAGGGAGAGACCCAGTACTTC
CSVESDTEGETQYF
>TRBJ2-2|few|TRBV6-6|NA
TGTGCCAGCAGTTACAGGTTCTCTGCCGGGGAGCTGTTTTTT
CASSYRFSAGELFF
>TRBJ2-5|NA|TRBV28|NA
TGTGCCAGCGCCCCCGGGGTTACCCCGACAAGGGAGACCCAGTACTTC
CASAPGVTPTRETQYF
>TRBJ1-5|many|TRBV6-2/TRBV6-3|TRBD1
TGTGCCAGCAGTGGCTTATCAGGGGGCCAGCCCCAGCATTTT
CASSGLSGGQPQHF
>TRBJ1-3|many|TRBV7-9|NA
TGTGCCAGCAGCTCAAGGGGGAACTCTGGAAACACCATATATTTT
CASSSRGNSGNTIYF
>TRBJ1-6|few|TRBV7-2|NA
TGTGCCAGCATGACGCGAAATTCACCCCTCCACTTT
CASMTRNSPLHF
>TRBJ1-1|many|TRBV5-1|NA
TGCGCCAGCAGCTTGGAGTCCGTCGGCACTGAAGCTTTCTTT
CASSLESVGTEAFF
>TRBJ2-1|few|TRBV28|NA
TGTGCCAGCAGTTTTGGCGCCGGGGGAGACCGACCGTACAATGAGCAGTTCTTC
CASSFGAGGDRPYNEQFF
>TRBJ1-1|few|TRBV28|TRBD1
TGTGCCAGCAGAGGACAGGGAGACACTGAAGCTTTCTTT
CASRGQGDTEAFF
>TRBJ2-5|few|TRBV2|NA
TGTGCCAGCAGTCGGGCCCCAGGGGAGACCCAGTACTTC
CASSRAPGETQYF
>TRBJ2-2|many|TRBV28|TRBD1
TGTGCCAGCAGGCGAACAGGGGGGAACACCGGGGAGCTGTTTTTT
CASRRTGGNTGELFF
>TRBJ1-1|few|TRBV6-2/TRBV6-3|NA
TGTGCCAGCCAGGACGGGAACACTGAAGCTTTCTTT
CASQDGNTEAFF
>TRBJ1-2|few|TRBV7-8|NA
TGTGCCAGCAGCTTAGGGGTTGGGGCGGCTGGCTACACCTTC
CASSLGVGAAGYTF
>TRBJ2-1|few|TRBV20-1|TRBD2
TGCAGTGCTAGTGGGGCCACTAGCGGGGGTCGGCAGTTCTTC
CSASGATSGGRQFF
>TRBJ1-5|many|TRBV19|NA
TGTGCCAGTGGAACAGGGTATAACAATCAGCCCCAGCATTTT
CASGTGYNNQPQHF
>TRBJ2-7|many|TRBV4-3|NA
TGCGCCAGCAGCCAAGCGCAGGCCAGCTCCTACGAGCAGTACTTC
CASSQAQASSYEQYF
>TRBJ1-1|NA|TRBV20-1|TRBD1
TGCAGTGCGCCACCGGGACAGACGAATCCGTTGGAAGCTTTCTTT
CSAPPGQTNPLEAFF
>TRBJ2-7|few|TRBV28|NA
TGTGCCAGCAGTTTTGTTGGGAGTCGAGGGCACGAGCAGTACTTC
CASSFVGSRGHEQYF
>TRBJ2-1|few|TRBV6-4|NA
TGTGCCAGCAGTGACGGGGGGCCCGCTTCTGAGCAGTTCTTC
CASSDGGPASEQFF
>TRBJ1-5|few|TRBV6-1|NA
TGTGCCAGCAGTCCTAGCATTCCGTTAAGCAATCAGCCCCAGCATTTT
CASSPSIPLSNQPQHF
>TRBJ1-4|few|TRBV2|NA
TGTGCCAGCAGGGCTACTCCAGGACGGGGCGGCGAAAAACTGTTTTTT
CASRATPGRGGEKLFF
>TRBJ1-2|many|TRBV16|NA
TGTGCCAGCAGCCTCGCCGGTGGGTCACGCTACACCTTC
CASSLAGGSRYTF
>TRBJ2-1|few|TRBV10-3|NA
TGTGCCATCAGGGGGACGGAAGGGGACAATGAGCAGTTCTTC
CAIRGTEGDNEQFF
>TRBJ2-3|NA|TRBV10-3|TRBD2
TGTGCCATCAGCGCAACCCCCTCGGGGGCGGGAGGGTTCGGGGATACGCAGTATTTT
CAISATPSGAGGFGDTQYF
>TRBJ2-3|many|TRBV7-8|NA
TGTGCCAGCAGCTTAGGACTAGGCGGCACAGATACGCAGTATTTT
CASSLGLGGTDTQYF
>TRBJ1-2|NA|TRBV7-2|TRBD1
TGTGCCAGCAGCTACGGGACAGCAACTTATGGCTACACCTTC
CASSYGTATYGYTF
>TRBJ1-1|NA|TRBV20-1|NA
TGCAGTGCCCCAAGGACTGAAGCTTTCTTT
CSAPRTEAFF
>TRBJ2-7|many|TRBV5-6|NA
TGTGCCAGCAGCATACAACACGAGCAGTACTTC
CASSIQHEQYF
>TRBJ2-2|few|TRBV20-1|NA
TGCAGTGCTAGAGAACAGGGAGCCGGGGAGCTGTTTTTT
CSAREQGAGELFF
>TRBJ2-1|few|TRBV29-1|TRBD2
TGCAGCGTCGCTTGGACTAGCGGGAGATACAATGAGCAGTTCTTC
CSVAWTSGRYNEQFF
>TRBJ1-2|NA|TRBV5-1|TRBD1
TGCGCCAGCAGCTCGGACAGGGTGGACTATGGCTACACCTTC
CASSSDRVDYGYTF
>TRBJ1-2|few|TRBV20-1|NA
TGCAGTGCTGACTCGACAGCCTATGGCTACACCTTC
CSADSTAYGYTF
>TRBJ1-4|few|TRBV18|NA
TGTGCCAGCTCACTGGACCAGGTTGCAACTAATGAAAAACTGTTTTTT
CASSLDQVATNEKLFF
>TRBJ2-7|many|TRBV20-1|NA
TGCAGTGCTAGAGAGCCCGACCGCGATTACGAGCAGTACTTC
CSAREPDRDYEQYF
>TRBJ2-1|NA|TRBV24-1|TRBD2
TGTGCCACCAGTGATCCCCTAGCGGGGAACTACAATGAGCAGTTCTTC
CATSDPLAGNYNEQFF
>TRBJ2-3|few|TRBV5-5|TRBD2
TGTGCCAGCAGCCCCCTAGCGGGGGGATCAGATACGCAGTATTTT
CASSPLAGGSDTQYF
>TRBJ2-1|NA|TRBV27|TRBD2
TGTGCCAGCAGCCCACTCCTAGCGGACTCCTACAATGAGCAGTTCTTC
CASSPLLADSYNEQFF
>TRBJ2-7|NA|TRBV28|NA
TGTGCCAGCATTTCCGGGCCTTGGGGTTACGAGCAGTACTTC
CASISGPWGYEQYF
>TRBJ2-3|NA|TRBV12-5|NA
TGTGCTAGTGGCCAAGGACAGAACACAGATACGCAGTATTTT
CASGQGQNTDTQYF
>TRBJ2-3|few|TRBV7-2|NA
TGTGCCAGCAGCTTAAACGGCTACTTCACAGATACGCAGTATTTT
CASSLNGYFTDTQYF
>TRBJ1-5|few|TRBV18|NA
TGTGCCAGCTCACCCAGGGGCAATCAGCCCCAGCATTTT
CASSPRGNQPQHF
>TRBJ2-7|few|TRBV5-1|NA
TGCGCCAGCAGCCCCTCTCCGGGAAACTACGAGCAGTACTTC
CASSPSPGNYEQYF
>TRBJ1-1|few|TRBV6-2/TRBV6-3|NA
TGTGCCAGCAGGATCCGGGGGCTTCGGCCCTTGAACACTGAAGCTTTCTTT
CASRIRGLRPLNTEAFF
>TRBJ2-1|NA|TRBV15|NA
TGTGCCACCAGCAGAGAAGGGGCCAATGAGCAGTTCTTC
CATSREGANEQFF
>TRBJ2-7|few|TRBV18|NA
TGTGCCAGCTCACCCCGACAGGCCTACGAGCAGTACTTC
CASSPRQAYEQYF
>TRBJ2-3|NA|TRBV28|TRBD1
TGTGCCAGCAACCAATCAGGGGGCGGCACAGATACGCAGTATTTT
CASNQSGGGTDTQYF
>TRBJ2-1|NA|TRBV5-5|NA
TGCGCCAGCAGCTTGGTAGGAGCGTACATAAATGAGCAGTTCTTC
CASSLVGAYINEQFF
>TRBJ1-2|few|TRBV2|NA
TGTGCCAGCTTGCGCAACCGCTTAACGGTTGGCTACACCTTC
CASLRNRLTVGYTF
>TRBJ1-5|many|TRBV7-2|NA
TGTGCCAGCAGCTTTGGGGGGGCCGAAAATCAGCCCCAGCATTTT
CASSFGGAENQPQHF